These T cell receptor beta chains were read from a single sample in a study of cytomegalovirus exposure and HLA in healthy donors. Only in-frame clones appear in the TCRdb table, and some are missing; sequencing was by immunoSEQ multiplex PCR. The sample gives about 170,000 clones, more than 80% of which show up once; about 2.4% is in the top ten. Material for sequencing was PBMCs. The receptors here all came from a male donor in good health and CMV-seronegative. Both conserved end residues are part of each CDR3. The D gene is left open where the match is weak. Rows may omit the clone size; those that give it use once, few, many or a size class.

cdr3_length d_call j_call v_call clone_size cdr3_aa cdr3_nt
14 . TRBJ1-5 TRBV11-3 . CASSHFGWAQPQHF TGTGCCAGCAGCCATTTTGGGTGGGCTCAGCCCCAGCATTTT
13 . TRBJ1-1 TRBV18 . CASSADRNTEAFF TGTGCCAGCTCAGCGGACAGGAACACTGAAGCTTTCTTT
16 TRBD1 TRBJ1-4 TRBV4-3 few CASSQGGDRGREKLFF TGCGCCAGCAGCCAAGGGGGAGACAGGGGTCGTGAAAAACTGTTTTTT
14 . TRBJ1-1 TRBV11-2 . CASSLVAVNTEAFF TGTGCCAGCAGCTTAGTAGCGGTGAACACTGAAGCTTTCTTT
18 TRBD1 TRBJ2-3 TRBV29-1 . CSVRDRSRGATSTDTQYF TGCAGCGTGAGGGACAGGTCAAGGGGGGCGACTAGCACAGATACGCAGTATTTT
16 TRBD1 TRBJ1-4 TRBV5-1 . CASSSTHRGTNEKLFF TGCGCCAGCAGCTCAACGCACAGGGGTACTAATGAAAAACTGTTTTTT
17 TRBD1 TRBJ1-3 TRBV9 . CASSANTGGAGGNTIYF TGTGCCAGCAGCGCGAACACAGGGGGCGCAGGCGGAAACACCATATATTTT
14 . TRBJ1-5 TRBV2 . CASSGAGSNQPQHF TGTGCCAGCAGTGGGGCAGGAAGCAATCAGCCCCAGCATTTT
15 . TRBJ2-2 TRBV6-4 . CASSPTRGDTGELFF TGTGCCAGCAGTCCCACCAGGGGGGACACCGGGGAGCTGTTTTTT
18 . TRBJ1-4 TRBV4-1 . CASSQDGRPGVLMKGLFF TGCGCCAGCAGCCAAGATGGCAGGCCGGGGGTCTTAATGAAAGGACTGTTTTTT
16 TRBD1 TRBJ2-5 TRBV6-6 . CASSSPVGTGLETQYF TGTGCCAGCAGTTCCCCTGTCGGGACAGGGTTAGAGACCCAGTACTTC
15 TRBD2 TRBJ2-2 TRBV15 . CATSPGLAYSGELFF TGTGCCACCAGTCCGGGACTAGCGTACTCCGGGGAGCTGTTTTTT